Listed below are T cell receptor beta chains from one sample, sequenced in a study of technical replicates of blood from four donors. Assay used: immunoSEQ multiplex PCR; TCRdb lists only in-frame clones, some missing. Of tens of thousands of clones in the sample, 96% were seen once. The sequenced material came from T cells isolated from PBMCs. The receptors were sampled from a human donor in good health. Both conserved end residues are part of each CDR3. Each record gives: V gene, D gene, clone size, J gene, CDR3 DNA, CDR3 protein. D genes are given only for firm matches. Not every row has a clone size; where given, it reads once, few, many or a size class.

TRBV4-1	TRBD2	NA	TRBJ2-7	TGCGCCAGCAGCCCCGGGACTAACTACGAGCAGTACTTC	CASSPGTNYEQYF
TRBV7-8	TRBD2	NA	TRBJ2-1	TGTGCCAGCAGCCGCGGGAGCTCCTATGAGCAGTTCTTC	CASSRGSSYEQFF
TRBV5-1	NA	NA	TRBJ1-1	TGCGCCAGCAGCTTAGCGGTAGGGAACACTGAAGCTTTCTTT	CASSLAVGNTEAFF
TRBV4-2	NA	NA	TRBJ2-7	TGTGCCAGCAGCCAAGATACAGCCACCTACGAGCAGTACTTC	CASSQDTATYEQYF
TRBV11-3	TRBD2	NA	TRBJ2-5	TGTGCCAGCAGCATAACTAGCGGGAGGTATGAGACCCAGTACTTC	CASSITSGRYETQYF
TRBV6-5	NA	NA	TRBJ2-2	TGTGCCAGCAGTTACTCACTCTATAACACCGGGGAGCTGTTTTTT	CASSYSLYNTGELFF
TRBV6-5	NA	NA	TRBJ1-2	TGTGCCAGCAGTTACCGTCCGACAGCCAGTAACTATGGCTACACCTTC	CASSYRPTASNYGYTF
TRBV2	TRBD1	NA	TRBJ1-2	TGTGCCAGCAGCGTAAATCGGGGACAGGTGGCTCCCGGCTACACCTTC	CASSVNRGQVAPGYTF
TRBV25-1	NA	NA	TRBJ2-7	TGTGCCAGCAGTGCCCTCGAGCAGGGTGAAGTTTCCGAGCAGTACTTC	CASSALEQGEVSEQYF
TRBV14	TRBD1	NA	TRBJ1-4	TGTGCCAGCAGCCTAAGACAGGGGACTAATGAAAAACTGTTTTTT	CASSLRQGTNEKLFF
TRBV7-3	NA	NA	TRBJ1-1	TGTGCCAGCAGCTTAAATAGCCAAATGAACACTGAAGCTTTCTTT	CASSLNSQMNTEAFF
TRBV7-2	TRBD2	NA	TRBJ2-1	TGTGCCAGCAGCCTCGGACTAGCGAGAAATGAGCAGTTCTTC	CASSLGLARNEQFF
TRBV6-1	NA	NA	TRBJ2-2	TGTGCCAGCAGTGGGGGTGGGGCGAACATCGGGGAGCTGTTTTTT	CASSGGGANIGELFF
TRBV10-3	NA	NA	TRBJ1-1	TGTGCCATCAGTGAGTCGGGACCCGGGAGCACTGAAGCTTTCTTT	CAISESGPGSTEAFF
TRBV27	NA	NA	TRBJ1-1	TGTGCCAGCAGTTATTCCTCAGGGGCCCTGAACACTGAAGCTTTCTTT	CASSYSSGALNTEAFF
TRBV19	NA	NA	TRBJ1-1	TGTGCCAGTAGTATGGATAGGGAGATGAACACTGAAGCTTTCTTT	CASSMDREMNTEAFF
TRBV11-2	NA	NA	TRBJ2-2	TGTGCCAGCAGCTTAACAGGCGGCGGGGAGCTGTTTTTT	CASSLTGGGELFF
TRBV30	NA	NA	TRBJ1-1	TGTGCCTGGAGTTTACAGGGCAGGACTACTGAAGCTTTCTTT	CAWSLQGRTTEAFF
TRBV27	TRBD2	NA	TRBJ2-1	TGTGCCAGCGGTAGCGGGAGGGCCCTTGAGCAGTTCTTC	CASGSGRALEQFF
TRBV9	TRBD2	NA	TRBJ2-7	TGTGCCAGCAGCGTAGGGGGGGGACTGCAGTACTTC	CASSVGGGLQYF
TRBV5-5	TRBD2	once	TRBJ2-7	TGTGCCAGCAGCGTAACTAGCGGGAGCGGCGACGAGCAGTACTTC	CASSVTSGSGDEQYF
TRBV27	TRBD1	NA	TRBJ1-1	TGTGCCAGCAGCCCAAGGGACAGAAACACTGAAGCTTTCTTT	CASSPRDRNTEAFF
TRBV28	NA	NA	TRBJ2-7	TGTGCCAGCAGTTTATCAGGCCCCTACGAGCAGTACTTC	CASSLSGPYEQYF
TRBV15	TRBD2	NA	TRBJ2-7	TGTGCCACCAGCAGAGATTTTGGGGGAGGGCCCCACGAGCAGTACTTC	CATSRDFGGGPHEQYF
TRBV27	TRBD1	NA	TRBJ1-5	TGTGCCAGCAGTTTAGCAGGGGGCAAGCCCCAGCATTTT	CASSLAGGKPQHF
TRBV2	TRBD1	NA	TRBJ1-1	TGTGCCAGCAACGGACAGGGTTCGAACACTGAAGCTTTCTTT	CASNGQGSNTEAFF
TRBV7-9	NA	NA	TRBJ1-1	TGTGCCAGCACTAGGGGAGGCACTGAAGCTTTCTTT	CASTRGGTEAFF
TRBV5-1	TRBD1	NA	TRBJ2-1	TGCGCCAGCAGCTTGAGCCGGGACAGGAGCTCCTACAATGAGCAGTTCTTC	CASSLSRDRSSYNEQFF
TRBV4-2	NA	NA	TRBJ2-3	TGTGCCAGCAGCCAAGATCCGAGCACAGATACGCAGTATTTT	CASSQDPSTDTQYF
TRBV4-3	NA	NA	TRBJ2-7	TGCGCCAGCAGCCAAGAGGACACCGACTCCTACGAGCAGTACTTC	CASSQEDTDSYEQYF
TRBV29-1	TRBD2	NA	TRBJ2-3	TGCAGCGTTGAGCCTCGGACTAGCGGGGATACGCAGTATTTT	CSVEPRTSGDTQYF
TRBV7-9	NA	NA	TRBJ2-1	TGTGCCAGCAGCCAAGGACTCCTCACCTACAATGAGCAGTTCTTC	CASSQGLLTYNEQFF
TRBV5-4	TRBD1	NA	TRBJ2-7	TGTGCCAGCAGCTTTAATGGACAGGTTGTGGACGAGCAGTACTTC	CASSFNGQVVDEQYF
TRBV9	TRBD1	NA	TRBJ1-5	TGTGCCAGCAGCGAGGGGACAGCGAATCAGCCCCAGCATTTT	CASSEGTANQPQHF
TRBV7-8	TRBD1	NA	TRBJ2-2	TGTGCCAGCAGCCCAGGAAGCGGACAGGGTAGAACCGGGGAGCTGTTTTTT	CASSPGSGQGRTGELFF
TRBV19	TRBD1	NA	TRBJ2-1	TGTGCCAGTAGGCCAGGGGGTGGAGAGCAGTTCTTC	CASRPGGGEQFF
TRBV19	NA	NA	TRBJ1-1	TGTGCCAGTAGTACCCTCAGACACGTTATGAACACTGAAGCTTTCTTT	CASSTLRHVMNTEAFF
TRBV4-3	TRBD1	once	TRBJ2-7	TGCGCCAGCAGCTTACGAAGTCCGGGACAGGGGTCCAACGAGCAGTACTTC	CASSLRSPGQGSNEQYF
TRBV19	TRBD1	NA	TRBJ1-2	TGTGCCAGTAGCCGTTGGGGACAGGGAGATTATGGCTACACCTTC	CASSRWGQGDYGYTF
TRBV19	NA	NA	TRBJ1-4	TGTGCCAGTAGTATGCGGACATCAACTAATGAAAAACTGTTTTTT	CASSMRTSTNEKLFF
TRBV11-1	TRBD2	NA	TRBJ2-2	TGTGCCAGCAGCCAACTAGCGGGAGGGCCCGGCGGGGAGCTGTTTTTT	CASSQLAGGPGGELFF
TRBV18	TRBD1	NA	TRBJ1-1	TGTGCCAGCTCACGTACAGGGGAGCCTGAAGCTTTCTTT	CASSRTGEPEAFF
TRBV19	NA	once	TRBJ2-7	TGTGCCAGTAAGTCTGGGGGCGTCTCCTACGAGCAGTACTTC	CASKSGGVSYEQYF